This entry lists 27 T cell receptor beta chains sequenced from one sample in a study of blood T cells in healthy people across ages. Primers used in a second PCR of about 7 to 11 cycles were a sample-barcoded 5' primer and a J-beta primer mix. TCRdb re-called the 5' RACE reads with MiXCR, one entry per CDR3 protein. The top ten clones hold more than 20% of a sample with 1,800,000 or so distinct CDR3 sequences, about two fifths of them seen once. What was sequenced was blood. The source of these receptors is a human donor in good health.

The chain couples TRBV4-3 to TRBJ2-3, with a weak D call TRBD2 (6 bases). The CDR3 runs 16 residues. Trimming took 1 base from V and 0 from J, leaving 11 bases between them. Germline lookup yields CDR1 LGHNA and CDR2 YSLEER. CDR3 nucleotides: TGCGCCAGCAGCCAAGTACTGGCGGGGAGCACAGATACGCAGTATTTT. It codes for CASSQVLAGSTDTQYF.

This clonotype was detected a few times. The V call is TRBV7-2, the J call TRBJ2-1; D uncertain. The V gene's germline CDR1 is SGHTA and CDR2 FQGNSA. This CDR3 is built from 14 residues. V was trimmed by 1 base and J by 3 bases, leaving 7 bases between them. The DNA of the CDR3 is TGTGCCAGCAGCTTAGGGCTAATCTACAATGAGCAGTTCTTC. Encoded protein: CASSLGLIYNEQFF. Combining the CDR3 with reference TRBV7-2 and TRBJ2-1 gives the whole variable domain GAGVSQSPSNKVTEKGKDVELRCDPISGHTALYWYRQSLGQGLEFLIYFQGNSAPDKSGLPSDRFSAERTGGSVSTLTIQRTQQEDSAVYLCASSLGLIYNEQFFGPGTRLTVL.

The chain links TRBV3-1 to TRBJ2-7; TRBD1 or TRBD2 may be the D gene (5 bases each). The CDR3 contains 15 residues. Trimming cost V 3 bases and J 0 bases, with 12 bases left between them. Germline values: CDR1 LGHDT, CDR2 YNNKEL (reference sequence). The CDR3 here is CASSHNEGSSYEQYF. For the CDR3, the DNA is TGTGCCAGCAGCCACAACGAGGGGAGCTCCTACGAGCAGTACTTC.

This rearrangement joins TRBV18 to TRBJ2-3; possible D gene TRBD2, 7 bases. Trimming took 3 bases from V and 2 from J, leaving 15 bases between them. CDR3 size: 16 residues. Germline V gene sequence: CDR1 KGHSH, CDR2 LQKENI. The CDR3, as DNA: TGTGCCAGCTCACCGAGGAGGGGGGGCCTCACAGATACGCAGTATTTT. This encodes CASSPRRGGLTDTQYF.

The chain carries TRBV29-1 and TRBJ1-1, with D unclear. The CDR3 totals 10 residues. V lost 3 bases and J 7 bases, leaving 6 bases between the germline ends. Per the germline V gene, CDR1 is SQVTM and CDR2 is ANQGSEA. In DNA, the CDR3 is TGCAGCGTTGATGACCGTGAAGCTTTCTTT. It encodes CSVDDREAFF.

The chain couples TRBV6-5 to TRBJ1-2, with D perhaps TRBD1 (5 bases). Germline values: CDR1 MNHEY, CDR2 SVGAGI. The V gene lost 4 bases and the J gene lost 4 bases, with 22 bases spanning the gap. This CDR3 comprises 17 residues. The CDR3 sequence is CASSSSPRPAQGYGYTF. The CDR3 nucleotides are TGTGCCAGCAGTTCTTCCCCGCGACCGGCCCAGGGCTATGGCTACACCTTC.

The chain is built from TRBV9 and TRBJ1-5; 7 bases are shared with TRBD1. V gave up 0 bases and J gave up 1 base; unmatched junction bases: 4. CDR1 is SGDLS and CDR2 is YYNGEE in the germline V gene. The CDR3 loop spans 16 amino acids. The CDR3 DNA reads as TGTGCCAGCAGCGTAGGACAGGGTGGAAGCAATCAGCCCCAGCATTTT. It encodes CASSVGQGGSNQPQHF.

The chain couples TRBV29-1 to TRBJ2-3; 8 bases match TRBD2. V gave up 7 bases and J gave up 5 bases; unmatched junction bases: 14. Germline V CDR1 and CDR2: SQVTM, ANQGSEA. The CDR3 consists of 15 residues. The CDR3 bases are TGCAGCGCTGATGATTCGCGGGGGGCGGGAGATACGCAGTATTTT. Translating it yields CSADDSRGAGDTQYF.

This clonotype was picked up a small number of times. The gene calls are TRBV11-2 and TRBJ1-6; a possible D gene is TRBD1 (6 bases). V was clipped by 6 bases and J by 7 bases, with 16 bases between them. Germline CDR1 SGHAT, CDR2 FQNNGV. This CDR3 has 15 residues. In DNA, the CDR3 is TGTGCCAGCAGGCATTGGGGACAAATCAATTCACCCCTCCACTTT. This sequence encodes CASRHWGQINSPLHF.

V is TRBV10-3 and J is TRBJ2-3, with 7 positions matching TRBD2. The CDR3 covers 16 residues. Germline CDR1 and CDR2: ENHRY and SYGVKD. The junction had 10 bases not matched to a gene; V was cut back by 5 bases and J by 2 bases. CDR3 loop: CAISNSRGELTDTQYF. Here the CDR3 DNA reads TGTGCCATCAGTAACTCTCGGGGGGAGCTCACAGATACGCAGTATTTT.

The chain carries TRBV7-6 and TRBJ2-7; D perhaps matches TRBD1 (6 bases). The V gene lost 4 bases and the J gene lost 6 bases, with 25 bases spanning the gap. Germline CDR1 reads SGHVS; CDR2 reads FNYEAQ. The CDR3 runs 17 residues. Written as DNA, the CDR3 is TGTGCCAGCAGCTACCTACCACTAACAGGGACGGGAAGCGAGCAGTACTTC. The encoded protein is CASSYLPLTGTGSEQYF.

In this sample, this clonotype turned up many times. The CDR3 protein is CASSQGAPYEQYF. Here the CDR3 DNA reads TGCGCCAGCAGCCAAGGGGCCCCGTACGAGCAGTACTTC. The chain carries TRBV4-1 and TRBJ2-7; D not certain. Trimming left V 1 base short and J 4 bases short, with 8 bases between. The CDR3 has 13 residues. Germline values: CDR1 MGHRA, CDR2 YSYEKL.

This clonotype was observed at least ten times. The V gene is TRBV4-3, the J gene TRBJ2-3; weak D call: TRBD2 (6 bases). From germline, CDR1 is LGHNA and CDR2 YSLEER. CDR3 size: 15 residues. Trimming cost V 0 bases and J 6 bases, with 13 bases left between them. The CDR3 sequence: CASSQDGDSEDTQYF. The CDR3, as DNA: TGCGCCAGCAGCCAAGACGGGGACTCTGAGGATACGCAGTATTTT.

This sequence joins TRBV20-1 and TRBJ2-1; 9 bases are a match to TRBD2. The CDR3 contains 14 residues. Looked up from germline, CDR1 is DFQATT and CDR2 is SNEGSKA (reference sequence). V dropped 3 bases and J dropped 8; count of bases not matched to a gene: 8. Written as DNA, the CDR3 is TGCAGTGCTAGCAGACTAGCGGAGGGCGATGAGCAGTTCTTC. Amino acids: CSASRLAEGDEQFF.

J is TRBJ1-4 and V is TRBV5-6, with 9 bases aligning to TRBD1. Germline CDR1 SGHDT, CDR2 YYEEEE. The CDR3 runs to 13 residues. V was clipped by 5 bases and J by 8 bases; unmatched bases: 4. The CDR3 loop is CASRRTGGEKLFF. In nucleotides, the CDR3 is TGTGCCAGCAGACGTACAGGGGGCGAAAAACTGTTTTTT.

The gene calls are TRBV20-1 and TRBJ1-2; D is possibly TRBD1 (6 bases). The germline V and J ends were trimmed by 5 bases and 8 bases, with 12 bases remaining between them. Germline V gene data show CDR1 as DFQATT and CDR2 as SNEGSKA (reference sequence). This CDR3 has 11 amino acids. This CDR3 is CSAPRGEGYTF. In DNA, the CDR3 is TGCAGTGCTCCCAGGGGAGAAGGCTACACCTTC.

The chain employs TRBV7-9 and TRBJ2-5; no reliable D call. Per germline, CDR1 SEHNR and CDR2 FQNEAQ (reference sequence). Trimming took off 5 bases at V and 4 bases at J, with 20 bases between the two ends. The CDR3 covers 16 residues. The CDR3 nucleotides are TGTGCCAGCAGCCCCTCGGCTTTCCATGTATCAGAGACCCAGTACTTC. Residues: CASSPSAFHVSETQYF. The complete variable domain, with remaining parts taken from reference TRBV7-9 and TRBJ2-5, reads DTGVSQNPRHKITKRGQNVTFRCDPISEHNRLYWYRQTLGQGPEFLTYFQNEAQLEKSRLLSDRFSAERPKGSFSTLEIQRTEQGDSAMYLCASSPSAFHVSETQYFGPGTRLLVL.

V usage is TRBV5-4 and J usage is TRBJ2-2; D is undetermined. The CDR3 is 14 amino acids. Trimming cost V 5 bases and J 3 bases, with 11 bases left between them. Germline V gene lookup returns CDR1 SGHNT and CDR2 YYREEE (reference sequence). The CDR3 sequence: CASSSGRYTGELFF. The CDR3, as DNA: TGTGCCAGCAGTTCAGGCCGATACACCGGGGAGCTGTTTTTT. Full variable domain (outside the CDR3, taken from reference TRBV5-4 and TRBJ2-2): ETGVTQSPTHLIKTRGQQVTLRCSSQSGHNTVSWYQQALGQGPQFIFQYYREEENGRGNFPPRFSGLQFPNYSSELNVNALELDDSALYLCASSSGRYTGELFFGEGSRLTVL.

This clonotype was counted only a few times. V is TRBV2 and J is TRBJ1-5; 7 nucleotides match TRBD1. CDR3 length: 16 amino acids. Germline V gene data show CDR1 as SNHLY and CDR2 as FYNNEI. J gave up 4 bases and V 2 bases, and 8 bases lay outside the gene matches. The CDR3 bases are TGTGCCAGCAGTGAATGGGAGGGGGCTTTGAATCAGCCCCAGCATTTT. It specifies CASSEWEGALNQPQHF.

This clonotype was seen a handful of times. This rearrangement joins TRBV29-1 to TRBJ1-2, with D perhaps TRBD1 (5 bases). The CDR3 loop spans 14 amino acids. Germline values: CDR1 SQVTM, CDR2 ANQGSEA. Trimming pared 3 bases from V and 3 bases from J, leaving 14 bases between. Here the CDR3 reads CSVETGTPYYGYTF. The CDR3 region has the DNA TGCAGCGTTGAGACCGGGACTCCGTACTATGGCTACACCTTC.

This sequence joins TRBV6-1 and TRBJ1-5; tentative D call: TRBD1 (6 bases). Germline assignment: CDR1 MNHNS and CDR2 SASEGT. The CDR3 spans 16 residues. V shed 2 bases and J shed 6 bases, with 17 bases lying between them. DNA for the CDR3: TGTGCCAGCAGTGAACGAATTTACAGGGTGTCTCAGCCCCAGCATTTT. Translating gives CASSERIYRVSQPQHF.

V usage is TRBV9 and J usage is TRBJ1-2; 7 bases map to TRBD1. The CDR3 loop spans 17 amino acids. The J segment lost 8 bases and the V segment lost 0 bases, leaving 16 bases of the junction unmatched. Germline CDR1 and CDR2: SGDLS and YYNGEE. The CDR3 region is CASSVAPMRQGGRGYTF. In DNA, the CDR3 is TGTGCCAGCAGCGTAGCTCCAATGCGACAGGGCGGTCGGGGCTACACCTTC.

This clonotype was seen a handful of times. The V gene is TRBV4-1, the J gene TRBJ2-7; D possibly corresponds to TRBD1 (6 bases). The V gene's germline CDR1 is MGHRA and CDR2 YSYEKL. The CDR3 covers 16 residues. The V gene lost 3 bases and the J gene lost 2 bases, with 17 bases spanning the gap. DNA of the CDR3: TGCGCCAGCAGCCATCAATCCGGGACACCTACCTACGAGCAGTACTTC. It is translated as CASSHQSGTPTYEQYF.

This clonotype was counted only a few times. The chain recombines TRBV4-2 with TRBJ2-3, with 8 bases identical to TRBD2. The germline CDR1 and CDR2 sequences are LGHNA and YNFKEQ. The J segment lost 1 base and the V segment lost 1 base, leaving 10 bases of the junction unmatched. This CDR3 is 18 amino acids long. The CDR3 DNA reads TGTGCCAGCAGCCAAGTGCCACCATCGCGGGAGGGCACAGATACGCAGTATTTT. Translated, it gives CASSQVPPSREGTDTQYF.

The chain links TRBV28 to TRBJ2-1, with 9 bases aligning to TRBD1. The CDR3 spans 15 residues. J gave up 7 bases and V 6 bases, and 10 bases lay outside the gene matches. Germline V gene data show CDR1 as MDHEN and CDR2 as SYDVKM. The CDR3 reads CASRGTGKGGNEQFF. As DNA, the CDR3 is TGTGCCAGCAGGGGGACAGGGAAGGGGGGGAATGAGCAGTTCTTC. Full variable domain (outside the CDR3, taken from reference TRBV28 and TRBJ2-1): DVKVTQSSRYLVKRTGEKVFLECVQDMDHENMFWYRQDPGLGLRLIYFSYDVKMKEKGDIPEGYSVSREKKERFSLILESASTNQTSMYLCASRGTGKGGNEQFFGPGTRLTVL.

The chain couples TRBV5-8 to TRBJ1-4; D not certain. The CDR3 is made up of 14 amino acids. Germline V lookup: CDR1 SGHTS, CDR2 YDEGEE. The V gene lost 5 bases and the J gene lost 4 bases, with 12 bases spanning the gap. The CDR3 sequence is CASRHRVDNEKLFF. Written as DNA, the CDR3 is TGTGCCAGCAGACACCGGGTGGATAATGAAAAACTGTTTTTT.

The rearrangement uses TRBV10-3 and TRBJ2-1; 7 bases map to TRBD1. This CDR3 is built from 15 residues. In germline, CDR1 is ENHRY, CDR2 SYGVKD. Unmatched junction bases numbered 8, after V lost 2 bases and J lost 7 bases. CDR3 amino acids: CAISETGVSSNEQFF. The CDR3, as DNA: TGTGCCATCAGTGAGACAGGGGTATCGAGTAATGAGCAGTTCTTC.